Listed here is a single T cell receptor beta chain. Its antigen is as yet unknown. This sample stems from a study of cytomegalovirus exposure and HLA in healthy donors. Study as a whole: HLA-typed donors were the source of approximately 88 million unique TCRs, which an early data release held. Whole-study results and caveats: The authors confirmed in vitro that a few CMV-associated chains were specific for CMV antigens.

Vbeta (60) and Jbeta (13) primers were used in the PCR. TCRdb keeps only in-frame clones here, not all; method: immunoSEQ multiplex PCR. The sample holds around 150,000 clones, more than 70% seen once. Germline lookup yields CDR1 SGHVS and CDR2 FQNEAQ. The CDR3 runs to 15 residues. V dropped 5 bases and J dropped 6 bases, with 17 bases sitting between them. The sequenced sample consisted of PBMCs. This receptor was identified in a man over 45 in good health and CMV-seronegative. The rearrangement joins TRBV7-8 to TRBJ1-5, with D unresolved. The CDR3 is CASSDRSRTGQPQHF. The CDR3 region has the DNA TGTGCCAGCAGCGATAGGTCCCGAACGGGTCAGCCCCAGCATTTT.